The source of this T cell receptor beta chain is a study of shared clonotypes between healthy human individuals. Donors comprised healthy HIV-negative adults lacking recent acute infections or vaccinations. Only Caucasian adults living in Nashville, Tennessee served as donors. In the CD4+ fraction, cells were divided into CD45RA+ naive and CD45RA-negative memory subsets. Assay: immunoSEQ multiplex PCR; the TCRdb copy retains only in-frame clones and omits some. Of about 1.1 million clones listed, 70% to 80% were seen once; the top ten hold about 0.94%. On this clone itself: Antigen: not known.

V dropped 5 bases and J dropped 0; count of bases not matched to a gene: 4. CDR1 and CDR2 (germline): SGHNT, YYREEE (reference sequence). This CDR3 has 17 residues. General study points: An effect of sequencing depth on clonotype sharing among donors was expected.

The sequence came from a man between 18 and 35 years old in good health. Some clones in this sample may be carry-over from other donors' samples. Specimen: memory CD4+ T cells from PBMCs. The subset here: CD45RA-negative fraction. V usage is TRBV5-4 and J usage is TRBJ2-1, with 14 bases that match TRBD2. The CDR3 DNA sequence: TGTGCCAGCAGGGCCGGGACTAGCGGGAGCTCCTACAATGAGCAGTTCTTC. It codes for CASRAGTSGSSYNEQFF.